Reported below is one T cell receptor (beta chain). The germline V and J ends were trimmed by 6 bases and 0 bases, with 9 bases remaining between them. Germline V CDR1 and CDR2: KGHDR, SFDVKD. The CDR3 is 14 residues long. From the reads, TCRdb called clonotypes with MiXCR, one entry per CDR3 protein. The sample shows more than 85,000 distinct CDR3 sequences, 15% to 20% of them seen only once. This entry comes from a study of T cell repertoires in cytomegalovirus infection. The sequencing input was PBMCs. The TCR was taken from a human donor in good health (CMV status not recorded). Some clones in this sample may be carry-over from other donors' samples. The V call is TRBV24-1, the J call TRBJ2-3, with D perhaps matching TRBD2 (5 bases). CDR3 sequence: CATSQRRSTDTQYF. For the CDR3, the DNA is TGTGCCACCAGTCAGCGGCGGAGCACAGATACGCAGTATTTT.